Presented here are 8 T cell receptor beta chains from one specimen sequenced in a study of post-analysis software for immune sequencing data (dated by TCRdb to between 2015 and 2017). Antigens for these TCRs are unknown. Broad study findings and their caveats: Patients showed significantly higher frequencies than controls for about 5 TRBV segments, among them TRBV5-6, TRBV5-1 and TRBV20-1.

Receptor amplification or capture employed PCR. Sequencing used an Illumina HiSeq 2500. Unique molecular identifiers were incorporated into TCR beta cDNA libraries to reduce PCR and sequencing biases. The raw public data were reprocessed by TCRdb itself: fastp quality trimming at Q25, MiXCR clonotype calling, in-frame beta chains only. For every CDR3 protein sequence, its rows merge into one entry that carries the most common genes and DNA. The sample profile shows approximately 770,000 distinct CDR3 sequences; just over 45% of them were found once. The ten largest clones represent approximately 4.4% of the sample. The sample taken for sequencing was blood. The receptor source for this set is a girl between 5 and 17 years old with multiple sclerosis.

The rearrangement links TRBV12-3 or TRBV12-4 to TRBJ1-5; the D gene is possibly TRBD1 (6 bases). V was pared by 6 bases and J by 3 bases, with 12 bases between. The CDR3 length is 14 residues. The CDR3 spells CASSSTGINQPQHF. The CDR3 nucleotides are TGTGCCAGCAGCTCTACAGGGATCAATCAGCCCCAGCATTTT.

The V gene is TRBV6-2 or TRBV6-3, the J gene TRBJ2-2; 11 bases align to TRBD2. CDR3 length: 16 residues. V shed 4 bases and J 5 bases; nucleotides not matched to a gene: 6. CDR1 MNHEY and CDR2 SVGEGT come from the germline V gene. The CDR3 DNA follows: TGTGCCAGCAGTTCACTAGCGGGAGAGGGTACCGGGGAGCTGTTTTTT. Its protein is CASSSLAGEGTGELFF.

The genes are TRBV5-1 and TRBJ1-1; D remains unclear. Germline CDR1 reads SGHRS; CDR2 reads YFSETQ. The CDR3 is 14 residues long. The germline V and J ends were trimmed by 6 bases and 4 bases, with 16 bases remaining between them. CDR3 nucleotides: TGCGCCAGCACTCTGGATGCCGGAGCCACTGAAGCTTTCTTT. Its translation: CASTLDAGATEAFF.

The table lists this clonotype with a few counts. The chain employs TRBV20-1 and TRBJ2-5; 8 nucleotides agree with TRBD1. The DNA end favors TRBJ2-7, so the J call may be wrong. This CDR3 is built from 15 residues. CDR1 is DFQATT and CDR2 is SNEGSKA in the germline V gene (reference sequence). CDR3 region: CSAPTLGQALGEQYF. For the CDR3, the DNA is TGCAGTGCCCCCACCTTGGGACAGGCCCTGGGCGAGCAGTACTTC.

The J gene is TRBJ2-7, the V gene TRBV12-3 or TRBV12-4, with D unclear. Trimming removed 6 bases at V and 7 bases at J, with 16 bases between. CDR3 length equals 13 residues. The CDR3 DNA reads TGTGCCAGCAGCCGCCGGACGCTGGGTGAGCAGTACTTC. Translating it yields CASSRRTLGEQYF.

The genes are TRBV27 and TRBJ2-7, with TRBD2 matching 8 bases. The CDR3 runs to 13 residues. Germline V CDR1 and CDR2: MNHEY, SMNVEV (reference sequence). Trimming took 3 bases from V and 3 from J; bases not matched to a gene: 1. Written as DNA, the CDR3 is TGTGCCAGCAGTTTCCGGGAGGGCTACGAGCAGTACTTC. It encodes CASSFREGYEQYF.

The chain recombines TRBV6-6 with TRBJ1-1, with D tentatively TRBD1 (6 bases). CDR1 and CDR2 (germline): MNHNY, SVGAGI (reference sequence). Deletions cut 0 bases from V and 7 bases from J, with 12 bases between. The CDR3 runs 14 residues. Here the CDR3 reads CASSYSNRDFEAFF. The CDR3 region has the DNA TGTGCCAGCAGTTACTCGAACAGGGACTTTGAAGCTTTCTTT.

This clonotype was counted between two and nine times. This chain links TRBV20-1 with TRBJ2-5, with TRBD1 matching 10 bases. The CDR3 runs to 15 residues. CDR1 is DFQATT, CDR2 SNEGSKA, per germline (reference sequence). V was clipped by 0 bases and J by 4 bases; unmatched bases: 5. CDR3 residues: CSARDRDRGRETQYF. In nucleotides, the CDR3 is TGCAGTGCTAGAGACCGAGACAGGGGGCGAGAGACCCAGTACTTC.